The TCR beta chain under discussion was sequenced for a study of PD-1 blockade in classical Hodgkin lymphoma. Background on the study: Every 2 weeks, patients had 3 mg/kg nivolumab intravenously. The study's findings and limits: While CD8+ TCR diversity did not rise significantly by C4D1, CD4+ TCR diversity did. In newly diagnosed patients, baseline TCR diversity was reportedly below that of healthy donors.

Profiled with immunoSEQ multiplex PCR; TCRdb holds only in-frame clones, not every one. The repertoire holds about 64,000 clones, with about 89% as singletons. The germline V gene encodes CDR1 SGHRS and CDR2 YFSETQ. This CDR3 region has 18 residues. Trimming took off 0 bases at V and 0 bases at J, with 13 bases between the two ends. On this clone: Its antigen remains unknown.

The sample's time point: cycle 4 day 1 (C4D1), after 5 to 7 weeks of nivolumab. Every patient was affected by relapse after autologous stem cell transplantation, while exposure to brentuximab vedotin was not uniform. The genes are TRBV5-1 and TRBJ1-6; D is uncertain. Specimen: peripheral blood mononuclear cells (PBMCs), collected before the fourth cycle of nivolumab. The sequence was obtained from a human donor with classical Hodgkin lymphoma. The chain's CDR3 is CASSLVGLRSSYNSPLHF. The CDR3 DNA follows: TGCGCCAGCAGCTTGGTTGGCCTTAGGAGCTCCTATAATTCACCCCTCCACTTT.